One sample yielded the 4 T cell receptor beta chains listed below, sequenced in a study of neoadjuvant anti-PD-1 for oral cavity cancer. Measured with immunoSEQ multiplex PCR; TCRdb has only the in-frame clones, and not every one. The sample yields approximately 35,000 clones, around nine tenths seen once. This material consisted of PBMCs, taken before nivolumab (anti-PD-1) treatment. Receptors were obtained from a person between 35 and 79 years old with oral cavity squamous cell carcinoma.

This sequence joins TRBV9 and TRBJ2-3; D possibly matches TRBD1 or TRBD2 (5 bases each). This CDR3 region has 12 residues. The V end lost 7 bases, the J end lost 4 bases, and 10 bases lay between the germline ends. The germline CDR1 and CDR2 sequences are SGDLS and YYNGEE. The DNA for the CDR3 is TGTGCCAGCGGGCAGGGACCAGATACGCAGTATTTT. Protein sequence: CASGQGPDTQYF.

This chain connects TRBV27 to TRBJ1-4, with 7 bases lining up with TRBD1. Losses at the gene ends were 5 bases for V and 11 bases for J; bases not matched to a gene: 11. The CDR3 covers 14 residues. CDR1 is MNHEY, CDR2 SMNVEV, per germline (reference sequence). The CDR3 loop reads CASSPGTDSGKLFF. In DNA, the CDR3 is TGTGCCAGCAGTCCCGGGACAGACTCCGGGAAACTGTTTTTT.

This sequence joins TRBV7-6 and TRBJ2-5; perhaps TRBD1 as D (6 bases). Germline CDR1 and CDR2: SGHVS and FNYEAQ. V was cut by 4 bases and J by 5 bases, with 14 bases left in between. The CDR3 has 14 residues. CDR3 in DNA: TGTGCCAGCAGCTCTCCTGGGGGCTTCGAGACCCAGTACTTC. It yields the protein CASSSPGGFETQYF.

The V call is TRBV2, the J call TRBJ1-2, with D perhaps matching TRBD1 (5 bases). This CDR3 is 12 amino acids long. Germline-derived CDR1 and CDR2 are SNHLY and FYNNEI. V lost 5 bases to trimming and J lost 4 bases, with 8 bases between them. This CDR3 reads CASSPGPYGYTF. DNA of the CDR3: TGTGCCAGCAGTCCGGGACCCTATGGCTACACCTTC.